Listed below are T cell receptor beta chains from one sample, sequenced in a study of blood T cell repertoires in COVID-19. Sequenced by immunoSEQ multiplex PCR; TCRdb stores in-frame clones only, minus some. The sample shows about 230,000 clones, approximately 91% of them seen only once. Sequenced material: peripheral blood. Receptor source: a woman aged 55-75 years with acute or convalescent COVID-19. Both conserved end residues are part of each CDR3.

cdr3_aa,v_call
CASSSTNSGANVLTF,TRBV7-3
CASSLGTGNQPQHF,TRBV14
CASSKGAFGGELFF,TRBV21-1
CASSFTGTYEQYF,TRBV11-2
CASSTRVSGANVLTF,TRBV6-2/TRBV6-3
CASSLINNEQFF,TRBV7-2
CASSAGEAGLQWETQYF,TRBV2
CASSVTGGTSGNKQFF,TRBV9
CASSQTGTSGGSTDTQYF,TRBV4-1
CASSTRGRIYGYTF,TRBV19
CASSYDRDRAEAFF,TRBV6-5
CASSYLTANYGYTF,TRBV6-6
CASSQGSINYEQYF,TRBV3-1/TRBV3-2
CASTALGGEKLFF,TRBV5-1
CASSEGLADQETQYF,TRBV2
CASSVEGAYGYTF,TRBV2
CASSLATTGYQPQHF,TRBV7-2
CASSAGTGRLNSPLHF,TRBV9
CASSLALAGRDTQYF,TRBV7-2